This is a list of T cell receptor beta chains from one sample in a study of T cells in localized non-small cell lung cancer. Only in-frame clones appear in the TCRdb table, and some are missing; sequencing was by immunoSEQ multiplex PCR. The table shows 130,000 or so clones, with 70% to 90% occurring only once. Sequences were derived from peripheral blood, sampled before any cancer treatment. The source of these receptors is a female donor aged 60 or older with stage I lung adenocarcinoma. The CDR3 runs from the conserved cysteine through the conserved F or W. D genes are given only for firm matches. Part of the rows lack a size; the others show once, few, many or a class for expanded clones.

TRBJ2-1	NA	NA	TRBV5-5	CASSWGQGNYNEQFF	TGTGCCAGCAGCTGGGGGCAGGGGAACTACAATGAGCAGTTCTTC
TRBJ1-1	NA	NA	TRBV30	CAWSVRGFQTEAFF	TGTGCCTGGAGTGTAAGAGGGTTCCAGACTGAAGCTTTCTTT
TRBJ1-1	TRBD1	NA	TRBV2	CASSEVGQGLEAFF	TGTGCCAGCAGTGAAGTGGGACAGGGTCTAGAAGCTTTCTTT
TRBJ1-4	NA	NA	TRBV5-1	CASSLDAATNEKLFF	TGCGCCAGCAGCTTGGACGCTGCAACTAATGAAAAACTGTTTTTT
TRBJ1-4	NA	NA	TRBV5-6	CASSLELGFATNEKLFF	TGTGCCAGCAGCTTGGAATTGGGATTTGCAACTAATGAAAAACTGTTTTTT
TRBJ2-6	NA	NA	TRBV2	CAGPRGRKAGANVLTF	TGTGCCGGCCCCCGCGGGCGTAAGGCTGGGGCCAACGTCCTGACTTTC
TRBJ2-1	NA	NA	TRBV30	CAWKLRYEQFF	TGTGCCTGGAAGTTGCGGTATGAGCAGTTCTTC
TRBJ2-1	NA	NA	TRBV7-8	CASSSQQSHNEQFF	TGTGCCAGCAGCTCACAGCAAAGCCACAATGAGCAGTTCTTC
TRBJ1-3	TRBD1	once	TRBV30	CAWSGGQLTSGNTIYF	TGTGCCTGGAGTGGGGGACAGTTAACCTCTGGAAACACCATATATTTT
TRBJ2-7	NA	NA	TRBV6-5	CASSYGAYYEQYF	TGTGCCAGCAGTTACGGGGCCTACTACGAGCAGTACTTC
TRBJ2-4	NA	NA	TRBV6-1	CASSEITGQKNIQYF	TGTGCCAGCAGTGAAATAACAGGCCAAAAAAACATTCAGTACTTC
TRBJ1-3	TRBD1	few	TRBV30	CAWRRTDRVGNTIYF	TGTGCCTGGAGACGCACGGACAGGGTTGGAAACACCATATATTTT
TRBJ2-1	TRBD2	NA	TRBV7-6	CASSLVASGNEQFF	TGTGCCAGCAGCTTAGTGGCTAGCGGGAATGAGCAGTTCTTC
TRBJ2-5	NA	NA	TRBV4-2	CASSQDLGGPLETQYF	TGTGCCAGCAGCCAAGATTTAGGTGGGCCCCTAGAGACCCAGTACTTC
TRBJ2-2	NA	NA	TRBV19	CASRQTANTGELFF	TGTGCCAGTAGGCAAACAGCGAACACCGGGGAGCTGTTTTTT